This T cell receptor (beta chain) was captured in a study of T cell changes during pregnancy in multiple sclerosis. Using immunoSEQ multiplex PCR, the repertoire was profiled, and TCRdb retains in-frame clones only, with some absent. Among about 73,000 clones listed, under 90% were seen once. Material: peripheral blood, obtained after pregnancy. This sequence originates from a female donor in good health, enrolled as a control in a pregnancy study.

CDR3: CASSPARDSLLNTEAFF. CDR3 DNA: TGTGCCAGCAGCCCGGCCAGGGACAGCCTATTGAACACTGAAGCTTTCTTT. The genes are TRBV5-4 and TRBJ1-1; 7 positions match TRBD1. From germline, CDR1 is SGHNT and CDR2 YYREEE (reference sequence). After removal of 4 bases from V and 0 bases from J, the junction contained 12 bases not matched to a gene. This CDR3 region has 17 residues.